This entry lists 30 T cell receptor beta chains sequenced from one sample in a study of cytomegalovirus exposure and HLA in healthy donors (dated by TCRdb to about 2017). To prepare the library, the immunoSEQ multiplex PCR assay was applied. TCRdb took over this immuneACCESS table, retaining in-frame rearrangements with V and J assigned. Such tables are incomplete; in checked studies, under half of the missing clones stem from an unresolved V gene, and the remainder is unexplained. The sample table holds about 170,000 clones, of which about 96% were seen once. In total, the top ten clones hold about 0.94% of the sample. The sequenced sample was PBMCs. The receptors derive from a woman younger than 35 in good health and CMV-seronegative.

The chain combines TRBV7-9 with TRBJ2-7; 10 nucleotides agree with TRBD1. The V segment lost 5 bases and the J segment 2 bases; nucleotides outside the gene matches: 3. Germline CDR1 and CDR2: SEHNR and FQNEAQ (reference sequence). The CDR3 is 14 amino acids. CDR3 bases: TGTGCCAGCAGCCAAGACAGGGGGCCCTACGAGCAGTACTTC. Translated, it gives CASSQDRGPYEQYF.

This chain joins TRBV2 and TRBJ2-3, with TRBD1 matching over 11 bases. Unmatched junction bases numbered 4, after V lost 4 bases and J lost 4 bases. Germline values: CDR1 SNHLY, CDR2 FYNNEI. The CDR3 runs 15 residues. CDR3 sequence: CASSAGQGASDTQYF. The CDR3 DNA follows: TGTGCCAGCAGTGCAGGACAGGGGGCATCAGATACGCAGTATTTT. The complete variable domain, with remaining parts taken from reference TRBV2 and TRBJ2-3, reads EPEVTQTPSHQVTQMGQEVILRCVPISNHLYFYWYRQILGQKVEFLVSFYNNEISEKSEIFDDQFSVERPDGSNFTLKIRSTKLEDSAMYFCASSAGQGASDTQYFGPGTRLTVL.

This chain joins TRBV18 and TRBJ1-3; the match to TRBD1 covers 7 bases. The CDR3 runs 16 residues. The trim removed 4 bases at V and 7 bases at J, leaving 13 bases unmatched. Germline V gene sequence: CDR1 KGHSH, CDR2 LQKENI. CDR3 loop: CASSLTGQAQANTIYF. CDR3 DNA: TGTGCCAGCTCACTGACCGGACAGGCGCAGGCGAACACCATATATTTT. Full variable domain (remainder filled in from reference TRBV18 and TRBJ1-3): NAGVMQNPRHLVRRRGQEARLRCSPMKGHSHVYWYRQLPEEGLKFMVYLQKENIIDESGMPKERFSAEFPKEGPSILRIQQVVRGDSAAYFCASSLTGQAQANTIYFGEGSWLTVV.

The chain carries TRBV6-5 and TRBJ2-5; D is perhaps TRBD1 (5 bases). CDR3 size: 14 residues. Trimming removed 6 bases at V and 5 bases at J, with 16 bases between. Germline CDR1 MNHEY, CDR2 SVGAGI. This CDR3 is CASSPGPSWETQYF. DNA of the CDR3: TGTGCCAGCAGCCCAGGGCCGAGCTGGGAGACCCAGTACTTC.

This clone came up once. The chain is built from TRBV7-2 and TRBJ1-2; 8 nucleotides line up with TRBD1. CDR1 and CDR2 (germline): SGHTA, FQGNSA. The CDR3 is 14 amino acids. V dropped 5 bases and J dropped 3; count of bases not matched to a gene: 5. CDR3 amino acids: CASSKDRADYGYTF. The CDR3 DNA sequence: TGTGCCAGCAGCAAGGACAGGGCGGACTATGGCTACACCTTC.

This clone was picked up one time. J is TRBJ2-1 and V is TRBV6-1; the D gene is possibly TRBD2 (5 bases). V was pared by 5 bases and J by 0 bases, with 11 bases between. Germline CDR1 MNHNS, CDR2 SASEGT. The CDR3 runs to 15 residues. The CDR3 DNA is TGTGCCAGCAGTAAAGTGGGGAGCTCCTACAATGAGCAGTTCTTC. Translation gives CASSKVGSSYNEQFF.

The chain joins TRBV5-1 to TRBJ2-7; TRBD1 is a possible D gene (6 bases). V lost 0 bases to trimming and J lost 0 bases, with 10 bases between them. Germline V CDR1 and CDR2: SGHRS, YFSETQ. The CDR3 sequence is 15 residues long. CDR3 loop: CASSLEGDNSYEQYF. CDR3 in DNA: TGCGCCAGCAGCTTGGAGGGGGACAACTCCTACGAGCAGTACTTC.

V gene TRBV7-9 combines with J gene TRBJ2-1; tentatively, D is TRBD2 (6 bases). There are 15 residues in the CDR3. Per germline, CDR1 SEHNR and CDR2 FQNEAQ (reference sequence). V shed 4 bases and J shed 0 bases, with 10 bases lying between them. As DNA, the CDR3 is TGTGCCAGCAGCTCACTAGCCTTCTCCTACAATGAGCAGTTCTTC. It translates to CASSSLAFSYNEQFF. The variable domain in full, with the rest retrieved from reference TRBV7-9 and TRBJ2-1, is DTGVSQNPRHKITKRGQNVTFRCDPISEHNRLYWYRQTLGQGPEFLTYFQNEAQLEKSRLLSDRFSAERPKGSFSTLEIQRTEQGDSAMYLCASSSLAFSYNEQFFGPGTRLTVL.

The chain couples TRBV19 to TRBJ2-1; maybe TRBD2 (6 bases). The CDR3 covers 15 residues. From germline, CDR1 is LNHDA and CDR2 SQIVND (reference sequence). The V end was cut by 6 bases, the J end by 8 bases, with 20 bases between. The CDR3 DNA reads as TGTGCCAGTAGCGACGGGGGAGCCAAGTCCGATGAGCAGTTCTTC. Protein product: CASSDGGAKSDEQFF.

The chain links TRBV5-1 to TRBJ1-3; D is uncertain. Germline CDR1 is SGHRS and CDR2 is YFSETQ. This CDR3 spans 14 amino acids. The V and J ends lost 2 bases and 1 base respectively, with 7 bases between them. The CDR3 loop reads CASSFEGSGNTIYF. In nucleotides, the CDR3 is TGCGCCAGCAGCTTTGAGGGATCTGGAAACACCATATATTTT.

V gene TRBV29-1 combines with J gene TRBJ1-2; D may be TRBD1 (5 bases). Trimming took off 7 bases at V and 4 bases at J, with 16 bases between the two ends. This CDR3 region has 13 residues. CDR1 and CDR2 (germline): SQVTM, ANQGSEA. The CDR3 bases are TGCAGCGGCGCGACAGAAACCTCCTATGGCTACACCTTC. Protein sequence: CSGATETSYGYTF. The full variable domain, with the rest looked up from reference TRBV29-1 and TRBJ1-2, is SAVISQKPSRDICQRGTSLTIQCQVDSQVTMMFWYRQQPGQSLTLIATANQGSEATYESGFVIDKFPISRPNLTFSTLTVSNMSPEDSSIYLCSGATETSYGYTFGSGTRLTVV.

CDR3 residues: CASSVVGNSYEQYF. Written as DNA, the CDR3 is TGTGCCAGCAGCGTAGTCGGTAACTCCTACGAGCAGTACTTC. The J gene is TRBJ2-7, the V gene TRBV9; D uncertain. From germline, CDR1 is SGDLS and CDR2 YYNGEE. There are 14 residues in the CDR3. The germline V and J ends were trimmed by 0 bases and 0 bases, with 7 bases remaining between them.

This clone was observed a few times. The chain recombines TRBV19 with TRBJ2-7, with D unresolved. CDR1 and CDR2 (germline): LNHDA, SQIVND (reference sequence). The CDR3 spans 13 residues. Trimming removed 5 bases from V and 1 base from J, with 9 bases in between. CDR3: CASSPNFSYEQYF. The CDR3 nucleotides read TGTGCCAGTAGTCCAAATTTTTCCTACGAGCAGTACTTC.

The CDR3 DNA is TGTGCCAGCAGAGATGCCGGGACAGGGAACTATGGCTACACCTTC. Translation gives CASRDAGTGNYGYTF. This rearrangement joins TRBV6-6 to TRBJ1-2; 9 bases are a match to TRBD1. The CDR3 is made up of 15 amino acids. Germline values: CDR1 MNHNY, CDR2 SVGAGI (reference sequence). V lost 6 bases and J lost 2; bases outside the gene matches: 7.

CDR3: CASSGYQGRGSYNEQFF. The CDR3 DNA reads as TGTGCCAGCAGCGGATACCAGGGGAGAGGATCCTACAATGAGCAGTTCTTC. The V gene is TRBV7-2, the J gene TRBJ2-1; perhaps TRBD1 as D (6 bases). Germline CDR1 reads SGHTA; CDR2 reads FQGNSA. The CDR3 sequence is 17 residues long. V lost 5 bases, J lost 1 base, and 18 bases lay in between.

A single count supports this clone. The chain couples TRBV7-8 to TRBJ2-1; 7 nucleotides match TRBD1. V trimming: 5 bases; J trimming: 2 bases; junction bases outside the gene matches: 6. The CDR3 loop spans 15 amino acids. The germline CDR1 and CDR2 sequences are SGHVS and FQNEAQ. DNA of the CDR3: TGTGCCAGCAGCCCGGACAGGATAGCCTACAATGAGCAGTTCTTC. Translating gives CASSPDRIAYNEQFF.

The rearrangement links TRBV29-1 to TRBJ1-2; 8 nucleotides agree with TRBD1. The junction had 6 bases not matched to a gene; V was cut back by 5 bases and J by 4 bases. Germline V gene data show CDR1 as SQVTM and CDR2 as ANQGSEA. The CDR3 runs to 13 residues. The CDR3 DNA is TGCAGCGTTCGCCCCGGACAGGGCTATGGCTACACCTTC. Protein sequence: CSVRPGQGYGYTF.

For this clone: In the same sample, other DNA sequences code for this CDR3. The chain couples TRBV5-1 to TRBJ1-2; 7 bases fit TRBD1. V was pared by 2 bases and J by 3 bases, with 1 base of the junction left unmatched. Germline V lookup: CDR1 SGHRS, CDR2 YFSETQ. This CDR3 has 13 amino acids. The CDR3 DNA reads as TGCGCCAGCAGCTTAGGACAGGACTATGGCTACACCTTC. Its translation: CASSLGQDYGYTF.

V and J are TRBV9 and TRBJ2-1, with D possibly matching TRBD2 (5 bases). The CDR3 spans 15 residues. Trimming stripped 3 bases from V and 4 bases from J, with 14 bases between. The germline gives CDR1 SGDLS, CDR2 YYNGEE. In DNA, the CDR3 is TGTGCCAGCAGCGGGGCGGGCGCCTATTACAATGAGCAGTTCTTC. This sequence encodes CASSGAGAYYNEQFF.

This chain links TRBV4-2 with TRBJ2-1; 9 bases are shared with TRBD1. V shed 1 base, J shed 9 bases, and the junction held 13 bases outside the gene matches. There are 17 residues in the CDR3. From germline, CDR1 is LGHNA and CDR2 YNFKEQ. The CDR3: CASSQAAGGQGFGEQFF. CDR3 DNA: TGTGCCAGCAGCCAAGCTGCTGGGGGACAGGGCTTTGGTGAGCAGTTCTTC.

The rearrangement links TRBV19 to TRBJ1-3, with D perhaps TRBD1 (5 bases). This CDR3 has 16 residues. V lost 1 base to trimming and J lost 2 bases, with 12 bases between them. Germline V gene lookup returns CDR1 LNHDA and CDR2 SQIVND (reference sequence). CDR3 nucleotides: TGTGCCAGTAGTATAGGCGGGGGAGAGGCTGGAAACACCATATATTTT. As protein: CASSIGGGEAGNTIYF. Based on the CDR3 plus reference TRBV19 and TRBJ1-3, the full variable domain is DGGITQSPKYLFRKEGQNVTLSCEQNLNHDAMYWYRQDPGQGLRLIYYSQIVNDFQKGDIAEGYSVSREKKESFPLTVTSAQKNPTAFYLCASSIGGGEAGNTIYFGEGSWLTVV.

The chain has TRBV4-2 and TRBJ1-2; TRBD1 is a possible D gene (6 bases). Trimming pared 2 bases from V and 2 bases from J, leaving 6 bases between. The CDR3 contains 13 residues. Germline V gene lookup returns CDR1 LGHNA and CDR2 YNFKEQ. The CDR3 DNA reads TGTGCCAGCAGCCAACAGGGGAACTATGGCTACACCTTC. Its protein product is CASSQQGNYGYTF.

The V and J genes are TRBV7-6 and TRBJ2-7; 7 bases line up with TRBD1. Germline values: CDR1 SGHVS, CDR2 FNYEAQ. The junction had 4 bases not matched to a gene; V was cut back by 2 bases and J by 3 bases. The CDR3 is 14 residues long. The CDR3: CASSLRDRLYEQYF. The CDR3 region has the DNA TGTGCCAGCAGCTTAAGGGACAGACTCTACGAGCAGTACTTC.

This chain links TRBV11-1 with TRBJ2-7, with unresolved D. V lost 5 bases and J 0 bases, leaving 11 bases between the germline ends. This CDR3 spans 14 amino acids. Germline CDR1 and CDR2: SGHAT and FQDESV (reference sequence). CDR3 DNA: TGTGCCAGCAGCCCAGGCCGTACCTCCTACGAGCAGTACTTC. It is translated as CASSPGRTSYEQYF.

The CDR3 spells CASSLGARELFF. CDR3 coding DNA: TGTGCCAGCAGCTTAGGGGCTCGGGAGCTGTTTTTT. This sequence joins TRBV13 and TRBJ2-2; D not resolved. Trimming shortened V by 0 bases and J by 9 bases, and 5 bases separated the two germline ends. The V gene's germline CDR1 is PRHDT and CDR2 FYEKMQ (reference sequence). The CDR3 extends over 12 amino acids.

This rearrangement joins TRBV25-1 to TRBJ2-7; D is possibly TRBD1 (7 bases). Germline assignment: CDR1 MGHDK and CDR2 SYGVNS. The CDR3 has 16 residues. V lost 0 bases to trimming and J lost 6 bases, with 18 bases between them. In DNA, the CDR3 is TGTGCCAGCAGTGAATACTGGAGGGGGCGAATGTGCGAGCAGTACTTC. Translated: CASSEYWRGRMCEQYF.

The chain has TRBV5-1 and TRBJ2-1, with TRBD2 matching over 7 bases. Germline V CDR1 and CDR2: SGHRS, YFSETQ. CDR3 length: 15 residues. The V segment lost 0 bases and the J segment 6 bases; nucleotides outside the gene matches: 6. The CDR3 reads CASSLGGTTSNEQFF. CDR3 nucleotide sequence: TGCGCCAGCAGCTTGGGGGGGACTACCTCCAATGAGCAGTTCTTC.

The gene calls are TRBV5-4 and TRBJ2-4; TRBD2 matches 8 bases. The junction had 8 bases not matched to a gene; V was cut back by 1 base and J by 8 bases. There are 15 residues in the CDR3. CDR1 SGHNT and CDR2 YYREEE come from the germline V gene (reference sequence). The chain's CDR3 is CASSLSGGASDIQYF. DNA of the CDR3: TGTGCCAGCAGCTTGTCCGGGGGGGCCTCGGACATTCAGTACTTC.

The chain recombines TRBV6-5 with TRBJ2-3; D possibly corresponds to TRBD2 (7 bases). V shed 5 bases and J shed 5 bases, with 14 bases lying between them. The CDR3 has 14 amino acids. From germline, CDR1 is MNHEY and CDR2 SVGAGI. The CDR3 sequence: CASSPGGAQDTQYF. The CDR3 bases are TGTGCCAGCAGTCCTGGGGGGGCCCAAGATACGCAGTATTTT.

V gene TRBV5-6 combines with J gene TRBJ2-5; D is ambiguous. V lost 0 bases, J lost 3 bases, and 6 bases lay in between. Germline CDR1 SGHDT, CDR2 YYEEEE. The CDR3 totals 13 residues. CDR3 amino acids: CASSLGAKETQYF. Here the CDR3 DNA reads TGTGCCAGCAGCTTGGGCGCTAAAGAGACCCAGTACTTC.